This T cell receptor (beta chain) was identified in a study of response to subunit inactivated influenza vaccine (dated by TCRdb to the late 2010s). As for the study more broadly: To follow how T cells responded to a trivalent subunit inactivated influenza vaccine, the researchers relied on deep quantitative profiling of the T cell receptor repertoire. Findings and caveats that apply to the study as a whole: The authors suggested that each seasonal influenza vaccination may recruit only a limited number of new T cells.

The library came from RT-PCR. The sequencing machine was an Illumina HiSeq 2500. TCRdb applied fastp at Q25 and MiXCR to the public reads, then kept only in-frame beta chains. Rows matching on CDR3 protein sequence are summarized as one entry with the most common DNA and genes. The sample table holds about 700,000 distinct CDR3 sequences, of which approximately 14% were seen once. Less than 7% of the sample goes to the ten largest clones. On this clonotype: Its antigen is still unknown. Base qualities are not at hand, and no much larger clone is one base apart.

The sequences come from PBMCs from blood, collected 14 to 15 days before vaccination. This TCR was recovered from a man in his fifties or sixties who received an inactivated influenza vaccine. Donor details come from another sample of the same person, matched by shared clones.

The CDR3 region reads CASSSGGSSYNSPLHF. The nucleotide sequence reads as follows: TGTGCCAGCAGTTCTGGGGGGTCCTCCTATAATTCACCCCTCCACTTT. The chain employs TRBV12-3 or TRBV12-4 and TRBJ1-6; the D segment could be TRBD1, given 5 matching bases. V drops 4 bases and J drops 0 bases, leaving 10 bases in between. The cysteine opens and the phenylalanine closes a CDR3 of 16 amino acids. Only the CDR3 DNA is retained, 48 bases long and in frame from the first base.